This T cell receptor beta chain appears in the sequencing data of a study of cytomegalovirus exposure and HLA in healthy donors. Whole-study findings and limits: There were several of the most significant clusters that appeared linked to common viral pathogens in a later analysis. Analyzed later, most CMV-associated TCR beta chains appeared HLA-restricted. Earlier analysis found most TCR beta V segments productive about 87% or about 30% of the time.

Researchers ran the PCR with 60 Vbeta and 13 Jbeta primers. Here immunoSEQ multiplex PCR was the method, and the copy in TCRdb shows in-frame clones only, minus some. The repertoire holds 95,000 to 150,000 clones, with roughly 80% as singletons. Comments on this clone: Its target is not known.

The CDR3 has 16 residues. Germline V gene data show CDR1 as SNHLY and CDR2 as FYNNEI. The ends lost 7 bases at V and 2 bases at J; junction bases unmatched: 6. The sequence was collected from a man between 60 and 75 years old in good health and CMV-seropositive. This chain links TRBV2 with TRBJ2-3, with 13 bases identical to TRBD2. The sample was PBMCs. The chain's CDR3 is CASNALAGGLTDTQYF. For the CDR3, the DNA is TGTGCCAGCAATGCACTAGCGGGGGGGCTCACAGATACGCAGTATTTT.